This entry lists 7 T cell receptor beta chains sequenced from one sample in a study of human T cells and chemical hapten exposure. As for time point: pre-sensitization, week 0. The treatment here: therapeutic diphenylcyclopropenone sensitization with weekly scalp DPC. TCRdb fed the RACE reads into MiXCR, producing one record per CDR3 protein. The top ten hold approximately 3.1% of the sample, which has some 98,000 distinct CDR3 sequences, 10% to 12% seen once. The sample here was whole blood, taken in connection with sensitization to the hapten diphenylcyclopropenone (DPC). The receptors stem from a woman aged 55-75 years with alopecia areata. Some clones in this sample may be carry-over from other donors' samples.

This clonotype was observed at least ten times. The CDR3: CASTRGLDEQFF. The CDR3 nucleotides are TGTGCCAGCACAAGGGGGCTCGATGAGCAGTTCTTC. The chain is built from TRBV6-1 and TRBJ2-1; TRBD1 agrees at 7 bases. V lost 7 bases, J lost 8 bases, and 5 bases stayed unmatched. The germline CDR1 and CDR2 sequences are MNHNS and SASEGT. The CDR3 is 12 amino acids.

The J gene is TRBJ2-2, the V gene TRBV29-1, with D tentatively TRBD1 or TRBD2 (6 bases each). Trimming took 3 bases from V and 5 from J, leaving 13 bases between them. The length of the CDR3 is 14 residues. CDR1 SQVTM and CDR2 ANQGSEA come from the germline V gene. CDR3 sequence (DNA): TGCAGCGTTGATTGGGGGGCGGGAACCGGGGAGCTGTTTTTT. As protein: CSVDWGAGTGELFF.

This clonotype was detected ten times or more. The gene calls are TRBV5-4 and TRBJ1-1; D perhaps matches TRBD1 (6 bases). The CDR3 runs to 17 residues. Trimming pared 3 bases from V and 3 bases from J, leaving 21 bases between. CDR1 SGHNT and CDR2 YYREEE come from the germline V gene (reference sequence). In nucleotides, the CDR3 is TGTGCCAGCAGCTCAGGACAGACCGTTCAGATATACACTGAAGCTTTCTTT. Protein product: CASSSGQTVQIYTEAFF.

In its sample, this clonotype was seen many times. This rearrangement joins TRBV10-2 to TRBJ1-6; weak D call: TRBD1 (5 bases). Germline V gene data show CDR1 as WSHSY and CDR2 as SAAADI. With 4 bases removed from V and 5 bases from J, the gap between germline ends came to 15 bases. CDR3 length equals 16 residues. Here the CDR3 reads CASSVGDGPHNSPLHF. The CDR3 DNA is TGCGCCAGCAGTGTGGGGGACGGACCACATAATTCACCCCTCCACTTT.

V usage is TRBV6-5 and J usage is TRBJ1-1; the match to TRBD1 covers 7 bases. The length of the CDR3 is 13 residues. V dropped 4 bases and J dropped 1; count of bases not matched to a gene: 0. Germline CDR1 is MNHEY and CDR2 is SVGAGI. CDR3: CASSWDRNTEAFF. The CDR3 DNA reads as TGTGCCAGCAGTTGGGACAGGAACACTGAAGCTTTCTTT.

The chain is built from TRBV6-2 or TRBV6-3 and TRBJ2-3, with 7 bases that match TRBD2. The CDR3 extends over 14 amino acids. With V trimmed by 5 bases and J by 0 bases, 2 bases remained unmatched. Germline CDR1 and CDR2: MNHEY and SVGEGT. In DNA, the CDR3 is TGTGCCAGCAGTGAAGCGGGGAGCACAGATACGCAGTATTTT. This sequence encodes CASSEAGSTDTQYF.

This clonotype was seen more than once but under ten times. The genes are TRBV29-1 and TRBJ2-7; 10 bases line up with TRBD2. CDR3 size: 13 residues. Unmatched junction bases numbered 6, after V lost 6 bases and J lost 4 bases. Germline loops: CDR1 SQVTM, CDR2 ANQGSEA. The CDR3 DNA is TGCAGCGTCGCTCTAGCGGGGGCTTACGAGCAGTACTTC. Protein: CSVALAGAYEQYF.